This T cell receptor beta chain was documented in a study of OX40 agonist ivuxolimab in advanced cancers. Overall study context: Patients assigned to dose escalation were diagnosed with hepatocellular carcinoma, melanoma, renal cell or head and neck cancer. Three dose-escalation patients had partial responses: one with hepatocellular carcinoma and two with cutaneous melanoma.

Study-wide findings and caveats: Normalized T-cell clonal expansion was also low in some nonresponders.

In regard to this clone: What it recognizes is unknown.

The table came from immunoSEQ multiplex PCR; TCRdb's copy has only in-frame clones and leaves some out. This sample has 40,000 to 50,000 clones, with around four fifths found just once. V lost 0 bases to trimming and J lost 4 bases, with 7 bases between them. Looked up from germline, CDR1 is SGDLS and CDR2 is YYNGEE. The CDR3 extends over 13 amino acids. Blood was sampled at baseline, cycle 4 day 1, and cycle 7 day 1. The sequencing here drew on CD4+ or CD8+ T cells sorted from blood, taken in a trial of the OX40 agonist ivuxolimab. The chain employs TRBV9 and TRBJ1-2; no reliable D call. The sequence was obtained from an adult with an advanced solid tumor such as melanoma, head and neck, liver or kidney cancer. CDR3 sequence (DNA): TGTGCCAGCAGCGTAGCGGGCCCCTATGGCTACACCTTC. Its translation is CASSVAGPYGYTF.